This entry describes one T cell receptor (beta chain). These data belong to a study of blood T cell repertoires in COVID-19. Study-wide context: PBMCs, B-cell-depleted T cells, or T cells were the source of the cDNA or gDNA that made up the material.

Methods used by the authors: Reference gene primer amplification gave estimated nucleated cell counts. Clones were read by immunoSEQ multiplex PCR, and TCRdb kept only the in-frame ones, dropping some. The DNA gave D and trimming, while V, J and clone size come from that table. The data hold approximately 150,000 clones, with roughly 89% observed a single time. The TCR comes from a human donor in a cohort sampled during active COVID-19. Sequencing was done on a sample of peripheral blood.

Here the CDR3 reads CASQGLYGYTF. DNA of the CDR3: TGTGCCAGCCAGGGGTTATATGGCTACACCTTC. This chain connects TRBV28 to TRBJ1-2; the D gene is possibly TRBD1 (6 bases). The CDR3 is 11 amino acids. V was pared by 8 bases and J by 5 bases, with 9 bases between. Germline V lookup: CDR1 MDHEN, CDR2 SYDVKM.